Listed here are 6 T cell receptor beta chains from one sample, sequenced in a study of shared clonotypes between healthy human individuals. This table comes from immunoSEQ multiplex PCR, and its TCRdb copy is limited to in-frame clones, with some not included. The profile covers under 650,000 clones, with around 96% appearing a single time and about 0.054% taken by the ten largest. Sequenced: naive CD4+ T cells sorted from blood. As for subset: CD45RA+ positively selected. The receptors were sampled from a woman aged 25 to 39 in good health.

The gene calls are TRBV5-1 and TRBJ2-5; 7 positions agree with TRBD1. The CDR3 sequence is 14 residues long. Germline CDR1 reads SGHRS; CDR2 reads YFSETQ. J lost 5 bases, V lost 4 bases, and 8 bases had no gene match. The CDR3 DNA is TGCGCCAGCAGCCCGGGGACAGAATTCGAGACCCAGTACTTC. Amino acids: CASSPGTEFETQYF.

The chain employs TRBV18 and TRBJ1-5; D uncertain. This CDR3 contains 17 residues. V lost 3 bases, J lost 2 bases, and 17 bases lay in between. Germline loops: CDR1 KGHSH, CDR2 LQKENI. The DNA for the CDR3 is TGTGCCAGCTCACCTTCAGTCTGGGTTGGAGGCAATCAGCCCCAGCATTTT. Its protein is CASSPSVWVGGNQPQHF.

This chain uses TRBV7-3 with TRBJ2-1, with TRBD2 as a possible D gene (6 bases). CDR1 is SGHTA and CDR2 is FQGTGA in the germline V gene. This CDR3 contains 14 residues. The V end lost 2 bases, the J end lost 7 bases, and 12 bases lay between the germline ends. The CDR3 reads CASSLGGKKNEQFF. DNA for the CDR3: TGTGCCAGCAGCTTAGGAGGGAAGAAAAATGAGCAGTTCTTC.

The rearrangement joins TRBV25-1 to TRBJ2-1, with D hard to call. CDR1 is MGHDK, CDR2 SYGVNS, per germline. The V end was cut by 4 bases, the J end by 7 bases, with 11 bases between. CDR3 length: 13 residues. The CDR3 sequence is CASSGFTVNEQFF. Written as DNA, the CDR3 is TGTGCCAGCAGTGGGTTTACGGTAAATGAGCAGTTCTTC. Looking up the rest from reference TRBV25-1 and TRBJ2-1 gives the full variable domain: EADIYQTPRYLVIGTGKKITLECSQTMGHDKMYWYQQDPGMELHLIHYSYGVNSTEKGDLSSESTVSRIRTEHFPLTLESARPSHTSQYLCASSGFTVNEQFFGPGTRLTVL.

CDR3 DNA: TGTGCCAGCAGCCAAGGCGCGGGAGGGCCGGTAGAGACCCAGTACTTC. Its protein product is CASSQGAGGPVETQYF. This rearrangement joins TRBV14 to TRBJ2-5; the match to TRBD2 covers 9 bases. The germline CDR1 and CDR2 sequences are SGHDN and FVKESK. The CDR3 consists of 16 residues. With 1 base clipped from V and 4 bases from J, the junction kept 7 bases outside the gene matches. The full variable domain, in which reference TRBV14 and TRBJ2-5 provide the parts outside the CDR3, is EAGVTQFPSHSVIEKGQTVTLRCDPISGHDNLYWYRRVMGKEIKFLLHFVKESKQDESGMPNNRFLAERTGGTYSTLKVQPAELEDSGVYFCASSQGAGGPVETQYFGPGTRLLVL.

V gene TRBV9 combines with J gene TRBJ2-7; D is ambiguous. Germline lookup yields CDR1 SGDLS and CDR2 YYNGEE. V gave up 0 bases and J gave up 2 bases, with 12 bases separating them. CDR3 length: 15 amino acids. The CDR3 here is CASSVGNGRAYEQYF. The CDR3, as DNA: TGTGCCAGCAGCGTAGGTAACGGGCGAGCCTACGAGCAGTACTTC.